The T cell receptor beta chain described here comes from a study of shared clonotypes between healthy human individuals. Study-level information: The plates for each donor numbered three CD4 naive, three CD4 memory, two CD8 naive and one CD8 memory. Study-wide points: Relative to their counterparts shared across all four donors, non-shared clonotypes exhibited diminished generation probabilities. Estimated richness values were generally larger in naive subsets than in memory subsets.

CD8 cells regarded as naive lacked CD45RO, were positively chosen for CCR7, and omitted terminally differentiated effector memory CD45RA+ cells. Donors comprised healthy HIV-negative adults lacking recent acute infections or vaccinations. The method was immunoSEQ multiplex PCR; TCRdb's version includes in-frame clones alone and lacks a portion of them. Of about 2 million clones listed, roughly 94% are singletons. The CDR3 length is 20 residues. V lost 1 base, J lost 0 bases, and 6 bases stayed unmatched. Germline V gene sequence: CDR1 LGHNA, CDR2 YSLEER. This clone was recorded only once. What it recognizes is unknown.

The source of this sequence is a young man in good health. V and J are TRBV4-3 and TRBJ2-2; TRBD2 agrees at 15 bases. The specimen sequenced was naive CD8+ T cells sorted from blood. The DNA for the CDR3 is TGCGCCAGCAGCCAAGGGGGAGGACTAGCGGGAGGGCCGAACACCGGGGAGCTGTTTTTT. Translation gives CASSQGGGLAGGPNTGELFF.